This section outlines one T cell receptor beta chain sequence together with its context. This clonotype appeared many times. Its antigen remains unidentified. Qualities for individual bases were not recorded, and no much larger clone is one base off. The data were taken from a study of T-cell reconstitution after alpha-beta-depleted transplantation in children (dated by TCRdb to 2016 to 2017). The study in broad terms: T-cell immune reconstitution after TCRalphabeta/CD19-depleted allogeneic hematopoietic cell transplantation in children was quantitatively tracked in the study by means of TCR repertoire profiling. General conclusions and limits of the study: Over subsequent months, a decline in hyperexpanded clone frequencies was noted, and after one year, T-cell counts and TCRbeta diversity were mostly ascribed to newly produced T cells. The high TCRbeta diversity at day 60 in some patients was ascribed to recipient T cells and intrathymic progenitors that had survived conditioning. About two months after transplant, the apparently early recovery of alphabetaT-cell counts reportedly depended on just several hundred clones that had expanded rapidly and came from non-depleted graft cells.

Library method: PCR. The reads were generated on an Illumina HiSeq 2500. To normalize quantification of the TCRbeta repertoire, the TCR libraries were built with molecular barcoding that relied on unique molecular identifiers. Starting from the raw public reads, TCRdb applied fastp trimming at Q25, assembled clones with MiXCR and retained in-frame beta chains. Duplicate CDR3 protein sequences are folded into a single record with the most common DNA and genes. The sample has 200,000 or so distinct CDR3 sequences on record, just under 6.5% of them singletons. Roughly 4.7% of the sample comes from the top ten. The sample's treatment or condition label, decoded: allogeneic hematopoietic cell transplantation with graft depleted of TCRalphabeta T cells and CD19 B cells. The transplant recipients were children given TCRalphabeta/CD19-depleted allogeneic hematopoietic cell grafts. This receptor was obtained from a girl under two years old with combined immunodeficiency, due to receive a stem cell transplant. This specimen consisted of PBMCs, obtained before TCRalphabeta/CD19-depleted stem cell transplant.

The DNA sequence follows: TGTGCCAGCAGCTCAGAGGGAGGGCTCTCCACAGATACGCAGTATTTT. The encoded protein is CASSSEGGLSTDTQYF. The chain was built from TRBV12-3 or TRBV12-4 and TRBJ2-3; 7 central bases correspond to TRBD2. Here V drops 6 bases and J drops 2 bases, and the junction holds 11 bases not matched to any gene. Measured from the cysteine to the phenylalanine, the CDR3 is 16 residues long. Only the CDR3 DNA stays, 48 bases, in frame from base 1.